This T cell receptor (beta chain) was profiled in a study of PD-1 and CTLA-4 blockade in melanoma. The CDR3 consists of 16 residues. The method was immunoSEQ multiplex PCR; TCRdb's version includes in-frame clones alone and lacks a portion of them. Among over 25,000 clones listed, roughly 89% were seen once. This clonotype was sampled from a human donor with melanoma. Specimen: CD8+ T cells from peripheral blood, collected before anti-PD-1 treatment. The chain recombines TRBV21-1 with TRBJ1-5. TRBV21-1 is a pseudogene. CDR3 sequence reads: CASSKAGQNSDQPQHF. DNA for the CDR3: TGTGCCAGCAGCAAAGCGGGCCAAAATAGCGATCAGCCCCAGCATTTT.